These 10 T cell receptor beta chains were sequenced from one sample in a study of cytomegalovirus exposure and HLA in healthy donors. 13 Jbeta primers and 60 Vbeta primers were used for the PCR. Profiling relied on immunoSEQ multiplex PCR, and the TCRdb table lists in-frame clones only, not all of them. The sample lists 200,000 or so clones, over 75% seen once, with around 0.21% in the top ten. Material: PBMCs. These receptors were obtained from a girl under three years old in good health and CMV-seronegative.

The CDR3 DNA follows: TGTGCCAGCAGCCACCTCGTCCCGGGACAGGGGTCTGGGGCCAACGTCCTGACTTTC. It translates to CASSHLVPGQGSGANVLTF. The chain links TRBV4-2 to TRBJ2-6, with TRBD1 matching 10 bases. CDR1 and CDR2 from the germline V gene are LGHNA and YNFKEQ. With V trimmed by 3 bases and J by 1 base, 9 bases remained unmatched. The CDR3 is 19 residues long.

This chain connects TRBV4-1 to TRBJ1-4; no clear D gene. The CDR3 contains 13 residues. Per germline, CDR1 MGHRA and CDR2 YSYEKL. Trimming shortened V by 4 bases and J by 7 bases, and 10 bases separated the two germline ends. The CDR3 spells CASSRGVAEKLFF. CDR3 DNA sequence: TGCGCCAGCAGCCGCGGGGTTGCTGAAAAACTGTTTTTT.

The chain combines TRBV6-1 with TRBJ2-7; D unresolved. Per the germline V gene, CDR1 is MNHNS and CDR2 is SASEGT. V was cut by 7 bases and J by 2 bases, with 12 bases left in between. The CDR3 consists of 13 residues. CDR3 DNA sequence: TGTGCCAGCAATGGAGTCTCCACCTACGAGCAGTACTTC. Its protein is CASNGVSTYEQYF.

This clone was detected only once. The chain uses TRBV7-3 and TRBJ2-3; the D is unclear. The CDR3 has 12 residues. Deletions cut 2 bases from V and 8 bases from J, with 8 bases between. Per the germline V gene, CDR1 is SGHTA and CDR2 is FQGTGA. CDR3 in DNA: TGTGCCAGCAGCTTAGTACGCGGTACGCAGTATTTT. Protein product: CASSLVRGTQYF. The variable domain in full, completed from reference TRBV7-3 and TRBJ2-3, reads GAGVSQTPSNKVTEKGKYVELRCDPISGHTALYWYRQSLGQGPEFLIYFQGTGAADDSGLPNDRFFAVRPEGSVSTLKIQRTERGDSAVYLCASSLVRGTQYFGPGTRLTVL.

This clone has only a few counts. The chain uses TRBV4-3 and TRBJ1-2, with a possible D match to TRBD1 (5 bases). CDR3 length: 15 amino acids. Trimming removed 0 bases at V and 0 bases at J, with 8 bases between. From germline, CDR1 is LGHNA and CDR2 YSLEER. CDR3 sequence: CASSQDRGPNYGYTF. The DNA for the CDR3 is TGCGCCAGCAGCCAAGATAGGGGCCCTAACTATGGCTACACCTTC.

The chain joins TRBV11-2 to TRBJ1-2; 9 bases map to TRBD1. The CDR3 runs 15 residues. Germline loops: CDR1 SGHAT, CDR2 FQNNGV. The J segment lost 4 bases and the V segment lost 3 bases, leaving 6 bases of the junction unmatched. The CDR3 protein is CASSLTGGGTYGYTF. The CDR3 DNA follows: TGTGCCAGCAGCTTGACAGGGGGGGGAACCTATGGCTACACCTTC.

About this clone: One end of the junction fails to match germline, which may point to a read error. The chain joins TRBV6-4 to TRBJ1-1; D gene ambiguous. CDR3 length equals 21 residues. The germline V gene has CDR1 MRHNA and CDR2 SNTAGT. CDR3 amino acids: CASNDQLMREWGVWENTEAFF. Written as DNA, the CDR3 is TGTGCCAGCAATGACCAATTAATGCGGGAATGGGGAGTGTGGGAAAACACTGAAGCTTTCTTT.

V usage is TRBV27 and J usage is TRBJ2-1, with 15 bases aligning to TRBD2. Germline CDR1 reads MNHEY; CDR2 reads SMNVEV (reference sequence). The J segment lost 0 bases and the V segment lost 3 bases, leaving 9 bases of the junction unmatched. The CDR3 length is 20 residues. The CDR3 region has the DNA TGTGCCAGCAGTTTTCTGGGACTAGCGGGGGGTCGGAGCTCCTACAATGAGCAGTTCTTC. It encodes CASSFLGLAGGRSSYNEQFF.

The gene calls are TRBV5-8 and TRBJ1-3, with a weak D call TRBD1 (6 bases). The V gene's germline CDR1 is SGHTS and CDR2 YDEGEE. V lost 0 bases to trimming and J lost 0 bases, with 22 bases between them. The CDR3 has 20 amino acids. In nucleotides, the CDR3 is TGTGCCAGCAGCTTGGGTCGTCTATCTGCGGACAGACCCTCTGGAAACACCATATATTTT. Protein sequence: CASSLGRLSADRPSGNTIYF.

The J gene is TRBJ1-6, the V gene TRBV5-5, with D perhaps TRBD1 (6 bases). The V gene's germline CDR1 is SGHKS and CDR2 YYEKEE (reference sequence). Trimming shortened V by 2 bases and J by 8 bases, and 17 bases separated the two germline ends. The CDR3 sequence is 16 residues long. The CDR3: CASSLTPTGTDSPLHF. Written as DNA, the CDR3 is TGTGCCAGCAGCTTAACCCCGACAGGTACGGATTCACCCCTCCACTTT.